The next 12 T cell receptor beta chains were all read from a single sample in a study of PD-L1 blockade in urothelial cancer. Profiling relied on immunoSEQ multiplex PCR, and the TCRdb table lists in-frame clones only, not all of them. The sample lists some 84,000 clones, 82% occurring once. Sequences were derived from PBMCs, sampled around atezolizumab (anti-PD-L1) treatment. These receptor sequences come from a man aged 70 or older with urothelial cancer.

The chain recombines TRBV19 with TRBJ1-4; 10 bases align to TRBD1. The CDR3 runs 15 residues. Germline assignment: CDR1 LNHDA and CDR2 SQIVND (reference sequence). V lost 5 bases and J lost 7; bases outside the gene matches: 7. This CDR3 is CASSPATGGGEKLFF. CDR3 bases: TGTGCCAGTAGTCCCGCGACAGGGGGCGGTGAAAAACTGTTTTTT.

The chain recombines TRBV19 with TRBJ2-1, with no clear D. The CDR3 covers 15 residues. Germline loops: CDR1 LNHDA, CDR2 SQIVND (reference sequence). V lost 1 base and J 5 bases, leaving 12 bases between the germline ends. CDR3 amino acids: CASSIVSKPHNEQFF. In DNA form, the CDR3 reads TGTGCCAGTAGTATAGTGTCCAAGCCCCACAATGAGCAGTTCTTC.

The gene calls are TRBV18 and TRBJ2-1; 14 nucleotides match TRBD2. Germline CDR1 reads KGHSH; CDR2 reads LQKENI. CDR3 length: 18 residues. The V segment lost 4 bases and the J segment 8 bases; nucleotides outside the gene matches: 13. The CDR3 is CASSLVGGTSGRVDEQFF. DNA of the CDR3: TGTGCCAGCTCACTAGTAGGCGGGACTAGCGGGAGAGTAGATGAGCAGTTCTTC.

As concerns this clone: Other DNA sequences in the same sample also yield this CDR3. The chain links TRBV4-1 to TRBJ2-3, with TRBD2 identical over 7 bases. The germline V gene has CDR1 MGHRA and CDR2 YSYEKL. CDR3 length: 16 amino acids. V shed 2 bases and J 0 bases; nucleotides not matched to a gene: 5. CDR3 region: CASSQLGRGSTDTQYF. The CDR3 region has the DNA TGCGCCAGCAGCCAACTTGGGCGGGGGAGCACAGATACGCAGTATTTT.

The gene calls are TRBV7-3 and TRBJ1-1, with 9 bases matching TRBD1. Germline CDR1 is SGHTA and CDR2 is FQGTGA. The CDR3 spans 16 residues. V lost 4 bases and J lost 6; bases outside the gene matches: 12. The CDR3 nucleotides read TGTGCCAGCAGCTCGAAACCGGGACAGGGATTATCTGAAGCTTTCTTT. It is translated as CASSSKPGQGLSEAFF.

This clone was picked up a small number of times. The chain couples TRBV4-1 to TRBJ1-1; D uncertain. This CDR3 region has 13 residues. V was clipped by 2 bases and J by 4 bases, with 8 bases between them. CDR1 and CDR2 (germline): MGHRA, YSYEKL. DNA for the CDR3: TGCGCCAGCAGCCAATGGGAGGGCACTGAAGCTTTCTTT. Residues: CASSQWEGTEAFF.

The genes are TRBV11-2 and TRBJ2-5; TRBD2 matches 10 bases. The length of the CDR3 is 16 residues. After removal of 5 bases from V and 7 bases from J, the junction contained 13 bases not matched to a gene. Germline CDR1 is SGHAT and CDR2 is FQNNGV. CDR3 amino acids: CASSISGTSVLVTQYF. CDR3 nucleotides: TGTGCCAGCAGCATTTCCGGGACTAGCGTTTTGGTGACCCAGTACTTC.

The chain employs TRBV27 and TRBJ2-7, with a tentative D call TRBD1 (5 bases). The length of the CDR3 is 13 residues. In germline, CDR1 is MNHEY, CDR2 SMNVEV (reference sequence). Trimming took 7 bases from V and 3 from J, leaving 13 bases between them. In nucleotides, the CDR3 is TGTGCCAGCAATCCCGCAGGGCTCTACGAGCAGTACTTC. Its translation is CASNPAGLYEQYF.

This chain links TRBV13 with TRBJ1-5; perhaps TRBD1 as D (5 bases). Trimming removed 2 bases from V and 2 bases from J, with 16 bases in between. CDR1 and CDR2 (germline): PRHDT, FYEKMQ (reference sequence). This CDR3 spans 17 amino acids. CDR3 bases: TGTGCCAGCAGCTTACGGGGGGGAGGTCTGGGCAATCAGCCCCAGCATTTT. Its protein product is CASSLRGGGLGNQPQHF.

Only one count was recorded for this clone. The rearrangement links TRBV5-4 to TRBJ2-3; 12 nucleotides align to TRBD2. Germline lookup yields CDR1 SGHNT and CDR2 YYREEE (reference sequence). V lost 2 bases, J lost 4 bases, and 2 bases stayed unmatched. The CDR3 extends over 15 amino acids. The CDR3 here is CASSFPSGGADTQYF. CDR3 nucleotide sequence: TGTGCCAGCAGCTTCCCTAGCGGGGGGGCAGATACGCAGTATTTT.

V gene TRBV18 combines with J gene TRBJ1-2; D gene ambiguous. Germline CDR1 is KGHSH and CDR2 is LQKENI. V shed 3 bases and J shed 5 bases, with 10 bases lying between them. The CDR3 is 13 residues long. The CDR3 nucleotides are TGTGCCAGCTCACCCTTCGCGGGGTATGGCTACACCTTC. Protein product: CASSPFAGYGYTF.

This clone was detected once. The chain links TRBV6-6 to TRBJ1-2; 9 nucleotides line up with TRBD1. After removal of 1 base from V and 5 bases from J, the junction contained 5 bases not matched to a gene. This CDR3 spans 15 amino acids. Germline CDR1 MNHNY, CDR2 SVGAGI (reference sequence). CDR3 sequence (DNA): TGTGCCAGCAGTTACTACCGGACAGGGGAATATGGCTACACCTTC. Residues: CASSYYRTGEYGYTF.